This TCR beta chain came from a study of blood T cell repertoires in COVID-19. This clone was found once. Method: immunoSEQ multiplex PCR; TCRdb's copy keeps in-frame clones and lacks some. The sample shows fewer than 500,000 clones, roughly 90% of them seen only once. Germline V gene sequence: CDR1 SGHVS, CDR2 FQNEAQ. The CDR3 sequence is 19 residues long. The V gene end was trimmed by 2 bases and the J gene end by 8 bases; junction bases not matched to a gene: 16. The sequenced sample was PBMCs or T cells enriched from blood (not recorded which). J is TRBJ2-1 and V is TRBV7-8; 12 bases fit TRBD2. The TCR sequence derives from a woman in her 30s with acute COVID-19. CDR3: CASSLRITLAGGHIDEQFF. The DNA for the CDR3 is TGTGCCAGCAGCTTAAGGATTACCCTAGCGGGGGGGCATATAGATGAGCAGTTCTTC.